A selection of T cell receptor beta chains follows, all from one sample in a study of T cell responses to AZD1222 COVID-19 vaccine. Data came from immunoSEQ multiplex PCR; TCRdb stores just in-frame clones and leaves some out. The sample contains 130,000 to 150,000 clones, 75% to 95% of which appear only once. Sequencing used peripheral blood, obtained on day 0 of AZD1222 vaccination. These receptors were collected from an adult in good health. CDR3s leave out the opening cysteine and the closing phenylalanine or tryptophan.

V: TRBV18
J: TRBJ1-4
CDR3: ASSPPSGLTNEKLF

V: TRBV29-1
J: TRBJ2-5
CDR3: SVELGGGTQY

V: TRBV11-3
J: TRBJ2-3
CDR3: ASSISGTRVTDTQY

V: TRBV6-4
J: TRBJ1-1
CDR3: ASSDSARDRPEAF

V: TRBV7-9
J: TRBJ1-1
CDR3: ASSFKGRGEAF

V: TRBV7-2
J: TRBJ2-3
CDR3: ASSLAWTDTQY

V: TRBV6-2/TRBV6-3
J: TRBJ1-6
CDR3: ASSYYGALESPLH

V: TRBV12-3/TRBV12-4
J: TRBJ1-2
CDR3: ASSSRTGAVYT

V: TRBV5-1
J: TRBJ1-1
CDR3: ASSLSYRRNTEAF

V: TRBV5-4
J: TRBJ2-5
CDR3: ASRPGPGKETQY

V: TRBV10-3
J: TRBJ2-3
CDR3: AISGLGGVGTDTQY

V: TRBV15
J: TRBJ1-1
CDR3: ATRQGAEAF

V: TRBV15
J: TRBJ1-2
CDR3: ATSGRNYGYT

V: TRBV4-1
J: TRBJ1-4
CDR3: ASSQVIGVEGEKLF

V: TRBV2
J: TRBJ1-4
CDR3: ASSEQMGATNEKLF

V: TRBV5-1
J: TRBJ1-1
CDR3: ASSLAGKNTEAF

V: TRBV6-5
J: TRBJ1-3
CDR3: ASSYSTGAPGNTIY

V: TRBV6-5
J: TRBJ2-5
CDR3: ASTSTTGPVGQY

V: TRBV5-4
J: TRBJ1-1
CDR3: ASSLERVAEAF

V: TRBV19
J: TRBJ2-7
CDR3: ASSIRGPTYEQY

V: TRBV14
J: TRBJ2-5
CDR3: ASSHASGRGTQETQY

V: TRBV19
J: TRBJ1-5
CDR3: ASSIVPGRLEPQH

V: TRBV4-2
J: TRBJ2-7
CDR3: ASSATSGGNYEQY

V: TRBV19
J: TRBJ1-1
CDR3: ASSMRATEAF

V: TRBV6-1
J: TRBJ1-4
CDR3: ASSELNRGSEKLF

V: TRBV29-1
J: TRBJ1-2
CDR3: SVGDRGLVNGYT

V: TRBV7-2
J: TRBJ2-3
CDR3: ASSAGRDTQY

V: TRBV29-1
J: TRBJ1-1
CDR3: SVQGVLNTEAF

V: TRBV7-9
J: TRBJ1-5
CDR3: ASSFGTGASYSNQPQH

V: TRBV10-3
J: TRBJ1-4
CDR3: AISALSGTGVEKLF

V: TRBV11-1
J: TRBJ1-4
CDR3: ASSSRDRGRAEKLF

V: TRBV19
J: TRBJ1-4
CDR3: ASSIYSRGSNEKLF

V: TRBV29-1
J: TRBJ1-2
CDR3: SVAPGPRGVANYGYT

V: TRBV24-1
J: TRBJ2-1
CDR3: ATSDRPGASLGEQF

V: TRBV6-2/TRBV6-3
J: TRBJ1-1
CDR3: ASSPRWAPNAF

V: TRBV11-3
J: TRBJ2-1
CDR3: ASSLEGLAGGPGNEQF

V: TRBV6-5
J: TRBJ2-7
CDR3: ASTPTGSYEQY

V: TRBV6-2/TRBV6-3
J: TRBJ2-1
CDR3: ASSPLGTEQF

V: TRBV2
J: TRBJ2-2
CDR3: ASTESWVGGELF

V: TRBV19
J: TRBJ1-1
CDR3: ASSSDGHLEAF

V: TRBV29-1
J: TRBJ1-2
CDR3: SVEGGQGAGYT

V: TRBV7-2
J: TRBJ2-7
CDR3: ASSFGGNLYEQY

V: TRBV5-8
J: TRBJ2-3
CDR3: ASSRLAGATDTQY

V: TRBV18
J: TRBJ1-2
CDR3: ASSRGEDYGYT

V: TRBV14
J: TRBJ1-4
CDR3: ASSGGSNEKLF

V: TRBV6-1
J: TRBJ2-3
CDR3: ASSETGLAGGADTQY

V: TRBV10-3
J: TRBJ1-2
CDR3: AISESRQAANYGYT

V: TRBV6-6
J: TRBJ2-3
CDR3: ASKPAGSTDTQY

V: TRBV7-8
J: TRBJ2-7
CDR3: ASSRTSGDYEQY

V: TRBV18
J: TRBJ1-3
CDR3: ASSPGGDRSSGNTIY

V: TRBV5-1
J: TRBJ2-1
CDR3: ASSLALGGNEQF

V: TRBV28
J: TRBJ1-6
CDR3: ASSAGTPNNSPLH

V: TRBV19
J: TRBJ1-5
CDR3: ASSMEGSVQH